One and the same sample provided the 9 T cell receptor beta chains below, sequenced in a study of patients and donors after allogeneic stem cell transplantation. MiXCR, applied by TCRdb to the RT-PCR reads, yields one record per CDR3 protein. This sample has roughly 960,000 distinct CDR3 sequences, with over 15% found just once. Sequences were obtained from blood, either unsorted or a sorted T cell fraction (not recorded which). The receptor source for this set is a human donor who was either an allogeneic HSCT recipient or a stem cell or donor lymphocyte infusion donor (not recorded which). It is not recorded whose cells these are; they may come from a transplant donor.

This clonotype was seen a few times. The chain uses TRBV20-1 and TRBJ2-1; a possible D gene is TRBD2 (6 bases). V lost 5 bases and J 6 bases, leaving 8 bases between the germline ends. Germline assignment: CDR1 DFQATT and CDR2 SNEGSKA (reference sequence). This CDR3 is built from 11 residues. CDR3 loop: CSAGLLNEQFF. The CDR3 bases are TGCAGTGCTGGACTACTCAATGAGCAGTTCTTC.

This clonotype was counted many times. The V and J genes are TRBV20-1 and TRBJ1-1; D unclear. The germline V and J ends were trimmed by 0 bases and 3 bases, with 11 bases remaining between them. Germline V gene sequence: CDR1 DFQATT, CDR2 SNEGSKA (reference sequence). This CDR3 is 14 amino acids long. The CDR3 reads CSARDHGSHTEAFF. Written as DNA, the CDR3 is TGCAGTGCTAGAGATCATGGTAGTCACACTGAAGCTTTCTTT.

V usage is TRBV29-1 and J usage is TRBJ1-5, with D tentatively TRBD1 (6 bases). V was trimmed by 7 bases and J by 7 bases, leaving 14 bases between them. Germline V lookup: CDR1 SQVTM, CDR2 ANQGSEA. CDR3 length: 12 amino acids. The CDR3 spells CSAEIGGQPQHF. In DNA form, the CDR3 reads TGCAGCGCCGAAATAGGGGGGCAGCCCCAGCATTTT.

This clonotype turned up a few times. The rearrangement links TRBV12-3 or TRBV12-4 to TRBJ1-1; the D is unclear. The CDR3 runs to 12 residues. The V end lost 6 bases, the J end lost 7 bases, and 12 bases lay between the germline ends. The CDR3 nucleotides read TGTGCCAGCAGCCCGGGGTTTGATGAAGCTTTCTTT. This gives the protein CASSPGFDEAFF.

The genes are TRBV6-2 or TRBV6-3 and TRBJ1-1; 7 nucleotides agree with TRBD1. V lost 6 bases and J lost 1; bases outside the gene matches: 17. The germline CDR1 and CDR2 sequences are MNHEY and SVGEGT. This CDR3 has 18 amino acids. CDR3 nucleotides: TGTGCCAGCAGCCCCCCGATAGGCAGGGGGACGGGGAACACTGAAGCTTTCTTT. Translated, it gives CASSPPIGRGTGNTEAFF.

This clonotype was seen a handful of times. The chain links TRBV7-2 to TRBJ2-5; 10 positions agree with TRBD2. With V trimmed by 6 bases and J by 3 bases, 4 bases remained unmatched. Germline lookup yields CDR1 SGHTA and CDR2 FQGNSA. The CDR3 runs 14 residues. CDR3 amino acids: CASSRGLAEETQYF. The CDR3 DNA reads TGTGCCAGCAGTAGAGGACTAGCGGAAGAGACCCAGTACTTC.

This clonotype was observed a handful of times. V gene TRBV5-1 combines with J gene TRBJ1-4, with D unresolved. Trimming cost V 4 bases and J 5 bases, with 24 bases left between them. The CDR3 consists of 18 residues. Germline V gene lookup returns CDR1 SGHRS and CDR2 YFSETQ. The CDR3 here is CASSPGVGLVSMNEKLFF. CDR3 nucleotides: TGCGCCAGCAGCCCGGGTGTGGGCCTAGTTTCGATGAATGAAAAACTGTTTTTT. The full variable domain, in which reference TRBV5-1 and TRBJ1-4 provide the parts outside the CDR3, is KAGVTQTPRYLIKTRGQQVTLSCSPISGHRSVSWYQQTPGQGLQFLFEYFSETQRNKGNFPGRFSGRQFSNSRSEMNVSTLELGDSALYLCASSPGVGLVSMNEKLFFGSGTQLSVL.

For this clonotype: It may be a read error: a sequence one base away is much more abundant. The DNA of the CDR3 is TGTGCCAGCACCCTCTCCCGGGCTTTGAACACCGGGGAGCTGTTTTTT. Protein sequence: CASTLSRALNTGELFF. The chain uses TRBV12-3 or TRBV12-4 and TRBJ2-2; no clear D. There are 16 residues in the CDR3. V lost 7 bases and J lost 1, with 16 bases in between.

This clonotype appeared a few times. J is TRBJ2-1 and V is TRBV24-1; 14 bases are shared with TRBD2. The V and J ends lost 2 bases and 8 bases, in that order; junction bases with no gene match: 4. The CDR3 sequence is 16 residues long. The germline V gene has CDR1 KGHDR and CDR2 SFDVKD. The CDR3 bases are TGTGCCACCAGTGATTCGGGACTAGCGGGAGTCTATGAGCAGTTCTTC. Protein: CATSDSGLAGVYEQFF.